This T cell receptor (beta chain) was obtained from a study of long-term antiretroviral therapy in people with HIV. This was the immunoSEQ v3.0 assay at survey level. Assay: immunoSEQ multiplex PCR; the TCRdb copy retains only in-frame clones and omits some. The sample yields 35,000 or so clones, 80% to 90% seen once. Germline V gene data show CDR1 as MNHEY and CDR2 as SVGAGI. CDR3 length: 13 residues. J gave up 10 bases and V 10 bases, and 9 bases lay outside the gene matches. The table lists this clone with a count of one. The sequenced sample was unsorted PBMCs, obtained 2.2 years after starting antiretroviral therapy. V is TRBV6-5 and J is TRBJ1-6; 8 nucleotides agree with TRBD1. The clonotype comes from a man between 18 and 35 years old with HIV. In DNA form, the CDR3 reads TGTGCCACCCGGGCAGGGGGCTGGTCACCCCTCCACTTT. It specifies CATRAGGWSPLHF.